This TCR beta chain originates from a study of PD-1 blockade in classical Hodgkin lymphoma. Study findings and constraints: Exclusion was applied to patients who started nivolumab under 1 year after ASCT. Significantly greater TCR diversity emerged by C4D1 in CD4+ cells but not CD8+ cells. Lower baseline TCR diversity was reported for newly diagnosed patients than for healthy donors. Patients with a complete response exhibited baseline diversity comparable to newly diagnosed patients.

Concerning this clone itself: Its specificity is not known.

V was cut by 2 bases and J by 0 bases, with 11 bases left in between. CDR1 and CDR2 from the germline V gene are SGHTA and FQGNSA. The CDR3 extends over 16 amino acids. Some clones are missing from TCRdb's copy, which holds only in-frame ones; the method was immunoSEQ multiplex PCR. Among approximately 11,000 clones listed, around 83% were seen once. Time point of the sample: cycle 4 day 1 (C4D1), after 5 to 7 weeks of nivolumab. Brentuximab vedotin exposure varied among the patients, all of whom had relapsed after autologous stem cell transplantation. CD8+ T cell isolation from thawed PBMCs was performed by magnetic negative selection.

The chain recombines TRBV7-2 with TRBJ1-3; possible D gene TRBD1, 5 bases. The sequences come from CD8+ T cells from blood, collected before the fourth cycle of nivolumab. The receptor's source is a human donor with classical Hodgkin lymphoma. The donor label of this sample is uncertain. This CDR3 is CASSLIGHNSGNTIYF. The DNA for the CDR3 is TGTGCCAGCAGCTTAATCGGACATAACTCTGGAAACACCATATATTTT.